Shown below are 20 T cell receptor beta chains from a single sample sequenced in a study of blood T cell repertoires in COVID-19. Repertoires were generated with immunoSEQ multiplex PCR, while TCRdb's copy carries only in-frame clones and drops some. The top ten clones hold 18% of a sample with 55,000 to 80,000 clones, roughly 80% of them seen once. Sequencing was carried out using peripheral blood. Receptors originate from a woman at least 80 years old with acute or convalescent COVID-19.

The rearrangement joins TRBV5-1 to TRBJ2-5; 8 positions match TRBD1. Germline V CDR1 and CDR2: SGHRS, YFSETQ. The trim removed 5 bases at V and 4 bases at J, leaving 7 bases unmatched. CDR3 length equals 14 residues. Written as DNA, the CDR3 is TGCGCCAGCAGTCGTGGACAGGGCGGAGAGACCCAGTACTTC. Encoded protein: CASSRGQGGETQYF.

The sample holds many counts of this clone. The chain combines TRBV2 with TRBJ1-1, with a possible D match to TRBD1 (6 bases). Germline lookup yields CDR1 SNHLY and CDR2 FYNNEI. V gave up 6 bases and J gave up 10 bases, with 15 bases separating them. The CDR3 length is 12 residues. The CDR3 spells CASSQGHLTAFF. The DNA of the CDR3 is TGTGCCAGCAGCCAGGGACATTTGACAGCTTTCTTT.

The V and J genes are TRBV6-1 and TRBJ2-3; a possible D gene is TRBD1 (6 bases). The CDR3 spans 14 residues. The germline V gene has CDR1 MNHNS and CDR2 SASEGT. Trimming stripped 3 bases from V and 8 bases from J, with 15 bases between. The CDR3 sequence is CASSEGPGDGTQYF. As DNA, the CDR3 is TGTGCCAGCAGTGAGGGGCCAGGGGATGGTACGCAGTATTTT.

The rearrangement uses TRBV6-2 or TRBV6-3 and TRBJ2-4; TRBD2 agrees at 10 bases. V lost 5 bases to trimming and J lost 0 bases; unmatched junction nucleotides: 4. From germline, CDR1 is MNHEY and CDR2 SVGEGT. This CDR3 is built from 16 residues. Here the CDR3 reads CASSVRLAGAKNIQYF. CDR3 DNA sequence: TGTGCCAGCAGTGTGCGACTAGCGGGAGCCAAAAACATTCAGTACTTC.

This clone came up a few times. The rearrangement links TRBV9 to TRBJ2-5; D gene ambiguous. Germline V lookup: CDR1 SGDLS, CDR2 YYNGEE. The length of the CDR3 is 15 residues. Trimming shortened V by 4 bases and J by 5 bases, and 18 bases separated the two germline ends. The CDR3 nucleotides are TGTGCCAGCAGCTTGGAGTCCAGAAAAGAGGAGACCCAGTACTTC. Translating it yields CASSLESRKEETQYF.

The chain links TRBV11-2 to TRBJ1-1; the match to TRBD1 covers 9 bases. The germline V gene encodes CDR1 SGHAT and CDR2 FQNNGV. Trimming took 2 bases from V and 0 from J; bases not matched to a gene: 10. This CDR3 is built from 18 residues. The CDR3 nucleotides read TGTGCCAGCAGCTTAACCGGGACAGGGAGGGCAATGAACACTGAAGCTTTCTTT. It codes for CASSLTGTGRAMNTEAFF.

The chain is built from TRBV6-6 and TRBJ2-6; D call uncertain. Trimming removed 5 bases from V and 0 bases from J, with 8 bases in between. CDR1 is MNHNY and CDR2 is SVGAGI in the germline V gene (reference sequence). The CDR3 covers 15 residues. CDR3 sequence: CASSLQVSGANVLTF. The CDR3 nucleotides are TGTGCCAGCAGTCTCCAGGTCTCTGGGGCCAACGTCCTGACTTTC.

The chain has TRBV5-1 and TRBJ1-4; D not certain. This CDR3 contains 15 residues. CDR1 SGHRS and CDR2 YFSETQ come from the germline V gene. The V end lost 4 bases, the J end lost 6 bases, and 16 bases lay between the germline ends. The DNA of the CDR3 is TGCGCCAGCAGCGGAAGCGCGAGGAGTGATGAAAAACTGTTTTTT. Amino acids: CASSGSARSDEKLFF.

Note on this clone: Additional DNA sequences in this sample encode the identical CDR3. This chain connects TRBV19 to TRBJ1-1; 11 positions agree with TRBD1. CDR1 LNHDA and CDR2 SQIVND come from the germline V gene (reference sequence). The CDR3 sequence is 14 residues long. Trimming took 4 bases from V and 5 from J; bases not matched to a gene: 3. Here the CDR3 reads CASSTGTGGTEAFF. The CDR3 DNA follows: TGTGCCAGTAGTACCGGGACAGGGGGGACTGAAGCTTTCTTT.

CDR3 sequence: CASSFRVNQPQHF. CDR3 bases: TGTGCCAGTAGTTTTCGGGTCAATCAGCCCCAGCATTTT. V and J are TRBV19 and TRBJ1-5; D is ambiguous. The germline V gene encodes CDR1 LNHDA and CDR2 SQIVND (reference sequence). This CDR3 has 13 residues. Trimming stripped 5 bases from V and 3 bases from J, with 8 bases between.

V and J are TRBV19 and TRBJ2-7, with D perhaps TRBD1 (6 bases). Trimming took off 5 bases at V and 4 bases at J, with 18 bases between the two ends. From germline, CDR1 is LNHDA and CDR2 SQIVND (reference sequence). The CDR3 loop spans 15 amino acids. The CDR3 sequence is CASSSKLYQGYEQYF. DNA of the CDR3: TGTGCCAGTAGTTCGAAGTTATACCAGGGGTACGAGCAGTACTTC.

This chain connects TRBV7-9 to TRBJ1-2; no clear D gene. Germline V gene sequence: CDR1 SEHNR, CDR2 FQNEAQ (reference sequence). The CDR3 has 13 amino acids. V dropped 5 bases and J dropped 0 bases, with 7 bases sitting between them. The CDR3 protein is CASSPRANYGYTF. For the CDR3, the DNA is TGTGCCAGCAGCCCCCGAGCTAACTATGGCTACACCTTC.

The chain employs TRBV18 and TRBJ1-1; TRBD1 matches 7 bases. The length of the CDR3 is 14 residues. CDR1 KGHSH and CDR2 LQKENI come from the germline V gene. V trimming: 4 bases; J trimming: 7 bases; junction bases outside the gene matches: 9. CDR3 bases: TGTGCCAGCTCACTACAGGGGAAGGTCGGTGAAGCTTTCTTT. This gives the protein CASSLQGKVGEAFF.

The table lists this clone with a few counts. This rearrangement joins TRBV30 to TRBJ2-1; 14 bases fit TRBD2. Germline V gene data show CDR1 as GTSNPN and CDR2 as SVGIG (reference sequence). V trimming: 3 bases; J trimming: 7 bases; junction bases outside the gene matches: 5. The CDR3 is made up of 15 amino acids. The DNA of the CDR3 is TGTGCCTGGAGCCTGACTAGCGGGGGGGGTAATGAGCAGTTCTTC. The encoded protein is CAWSLTSGGGNEQFF.

The chain combines TRBV30 with TRBJ1-4, with 9 bases identical to TRBD1. CDR3 size: 15 residues. Germline V gene sequence: CDR1 GTSNPN, CDR2 SVGIG (reference sequence). The trim removed 0 bases at V and 7 bases at J, leaving 6 bases unmatched. The CDR3 sequence: CAWSVLGQGGEKLFF. CDR3 DNA sequence: TGTGCCTGGAGTGTCTTGGGACAGGGAGGTGAAAAACTGTTTTTT.

The rearrangement links TRBV7-9 to TRBJ1-2; a possible D gene is TRBD1 (6 bases). The CDR3 runs to 14 residues. The V gene's germline CDR1 is SEHNR and CDR2 FQNEAQ (reference sequence). Trimming shortened V by 5 bases and J by 5 bases, and 15 bases separated the two germline ends. This CDR3 is CASSRQGLDYGYTF. CDR3 DNA: TGTGCCAGCAGCCGTCAGGGGCTGGATTATGGCTACACCTTC.

This clone has only one observation. V is TRBV7-9 and J is TRBJ2-6; D is unclear. V lost 1 base, J lost 7 bases, and 8 bases lay in between. Germline V gene data show CDR1 as SEHNR and CDR2 as FQNEAQ (reference sequence). This CDR3 region has 14 residues. CDR3 in amino acids: CASSLVSTANVLTF. In DNA, the CDR3 is TGTGCCAGCAGCTTAGTGAGTACCGCCAACGTCCTGACTTTC. The full variable domain, with the rest looked up from reference TRBV7-9 and TRBJ2-6, is DTGVSQNPRHKITKRGQNVTFRCDPISEHNRLYWYRQTLGQGPEFLTYFQNEAQLEKSRLLSDRFSAERPKGSFSTLEIQRTEQGDSAMYLCASSLVSTANVLTFGAGSRLTVL.

V gene TRBV19 combines with J gene TRBJ2-2; D is unresolved. V lost 1 base and J 5 bases, leaving 5 bases between the germline ends. From germline, CDR1 is LNHDA and CDR2 SQIVND (reference sequence). The CDR3 consists of 13 residues. The CDR3 spells CASSIATTGELFF. The CDR3 coding sequence is TGTGCCAGTAGTATAGCGACAACCGGGGAGCTGTTTTTT.

This sequence joins TRBV29-1 and TRBJ1-1, with a weak D call TRBD1 (5 bases). The length of the CDR3 is 12 residues. Trimming pared 7 bases from V and 1 base from J, leaving 10 bases between. Germline assignment: CDR1 SQVTM and CDR2 ANQGSEA. DNA of the CDR3: TGCAGCGCCCGACAGACGAACACTGAAGCTTTCTTT. Amino acid sequence: CSARQTNTEAFF.

In this sample, this clone turned up a few times. The chain carries TRBV30 and TRBJ2-2; 8 bases fit TRBD2. CDR3 size: 15 residues. Trimming cost V 5 bases and J 4 bases; bases outside gene matches: 9. Germline CDR1 is GTSNPN and CDR2 is SVGIG (reference sequence). Here the CDR3 reads CAWARLARGTGELFF. CDR3 bases: TGTGCCTGGGCTCGACTAGCGAGGGGCACCGGGGAGCTGTTTTTT.